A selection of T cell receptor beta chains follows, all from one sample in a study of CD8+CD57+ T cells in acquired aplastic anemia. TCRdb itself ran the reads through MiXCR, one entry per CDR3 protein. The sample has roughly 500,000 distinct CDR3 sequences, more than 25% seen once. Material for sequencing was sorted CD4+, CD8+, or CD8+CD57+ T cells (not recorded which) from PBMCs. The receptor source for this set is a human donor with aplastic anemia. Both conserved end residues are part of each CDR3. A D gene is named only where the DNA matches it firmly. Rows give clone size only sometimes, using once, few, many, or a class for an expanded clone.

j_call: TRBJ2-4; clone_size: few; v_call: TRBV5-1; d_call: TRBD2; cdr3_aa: CASSTTSGSGYIQYF; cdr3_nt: TGCGCCAGCAGCACTACTAGCGGGAGTGGGTACATTCAGTACTTC
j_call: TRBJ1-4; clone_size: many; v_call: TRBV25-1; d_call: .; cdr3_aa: CASSGRGYNEKLFF; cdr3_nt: TGTGCCAGCAGTGGCAGGGGATATAATGAAAAACTGTTTTTT
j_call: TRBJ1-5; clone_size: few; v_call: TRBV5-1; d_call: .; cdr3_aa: CASSLEATGGNQPQHF; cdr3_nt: TGCGCCAGCAGCTTGGAGGCCACGGGGGGCAATCAGCCCCAGCATTTT
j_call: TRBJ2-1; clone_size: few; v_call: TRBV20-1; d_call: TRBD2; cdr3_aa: CSAQLAGGEQFF; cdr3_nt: TGCAGTGCTCAACTAGCGGGAGGTGAGCAGTTCTTC
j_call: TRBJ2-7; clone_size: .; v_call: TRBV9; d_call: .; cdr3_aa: CASRGPSYEQYF; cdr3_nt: TGTGCCAGCAGGGGGCCATCCTACGAGCAGTACTTC
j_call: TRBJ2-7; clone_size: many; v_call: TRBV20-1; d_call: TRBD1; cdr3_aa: CSGTGTGGEQYF; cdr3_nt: TGCAGTGGTACCGGGACAGGGGGCGAGCAGTACTTC
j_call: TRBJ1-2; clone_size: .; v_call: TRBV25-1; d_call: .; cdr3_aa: CASSAPGEGLTGYTF; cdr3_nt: TGTGCCAGCAGTGCCCCCGGGGAGGGTTTAACTGGCTACACCTTC
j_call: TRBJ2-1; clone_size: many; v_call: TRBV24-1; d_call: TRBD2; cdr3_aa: CATSDSDSGRIAEQFF; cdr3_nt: TGTGCCACCAGTGATTCGGATAGCGGGAGGATCGCTGAGCAGTTCTTC
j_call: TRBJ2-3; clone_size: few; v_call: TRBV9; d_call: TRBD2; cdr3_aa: CASSAAQRGVQDTQYF; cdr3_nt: TGTGCCAGCAGCGCAGCTCAGCGGGGGGTACAAGATACGCAGTATTTT
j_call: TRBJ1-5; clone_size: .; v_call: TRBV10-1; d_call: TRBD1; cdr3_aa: CASSLRQGHGPQHF; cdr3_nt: TGCGCCAGCAGTTTACGACAGGGTCATGGGCCCCAGCATTTT
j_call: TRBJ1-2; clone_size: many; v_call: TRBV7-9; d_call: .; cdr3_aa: CASSLRADYGYTF; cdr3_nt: TGTGCCAGCAGCTTGAGGGCGGACTATGGCTACACCTTC
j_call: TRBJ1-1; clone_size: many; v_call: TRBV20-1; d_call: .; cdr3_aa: CSARRKNTEAFF; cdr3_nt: TGCAGTGCTAGACGGAAGAACACTGAAGCTTTCTTT
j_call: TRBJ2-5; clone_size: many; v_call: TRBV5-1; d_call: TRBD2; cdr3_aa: CASSLREGETQYF; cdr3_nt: TGCGCCAGCAGCTTAAGGGAGGGAGAGACCCAGTACTTC
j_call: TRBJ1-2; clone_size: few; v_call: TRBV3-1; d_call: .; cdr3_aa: CASSQDGEGYGYTF; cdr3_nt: TGTGCCAGCAGCCAAGATGGCGAAGGGTATGGCTACACCTTC
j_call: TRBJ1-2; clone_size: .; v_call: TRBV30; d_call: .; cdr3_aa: CARETGDNYGYTF; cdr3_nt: TGTGCCAGAGAGACAGGAGATAACTATGGCTACACCTTC
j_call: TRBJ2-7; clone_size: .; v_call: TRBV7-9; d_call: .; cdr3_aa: CASSQSYERYF; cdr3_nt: TGTGCCAGCAGTCAGAGCTACGAGCGGTACTTC
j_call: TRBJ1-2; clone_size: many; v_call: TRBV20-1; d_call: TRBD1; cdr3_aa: CSSLTGAGYGYTF; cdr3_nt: TGCAGTAGTCTGACAGGGGCGGGCTATGGCTACACCTTC
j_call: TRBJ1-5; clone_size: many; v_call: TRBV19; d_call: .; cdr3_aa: CASNEGVGNQPQHF; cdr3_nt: TGTGCCAGTAACGAGGGAGTTGGCAATCAGCCCCAGCATTTT
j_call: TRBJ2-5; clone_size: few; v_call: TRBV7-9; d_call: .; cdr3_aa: CASSFRDLRGQETQYF; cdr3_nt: TGTGCCAGCAGCTTTAGGGATCTCAGGGGCCAAGAGACCCAGTACTTC
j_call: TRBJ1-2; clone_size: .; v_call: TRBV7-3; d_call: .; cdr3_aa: CATSPGTTGGLRYGYTF; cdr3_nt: TGTGCCACCTCTCCTGGTACGACAGGAGGACTTCGGTATGGCTACACCTTC
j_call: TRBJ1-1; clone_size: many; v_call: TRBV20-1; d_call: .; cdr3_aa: CSARQGQGTEAFF; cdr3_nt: TGCAGTGCTAGACAGGGGCAGGGGACTGAAGCTTTCTTT
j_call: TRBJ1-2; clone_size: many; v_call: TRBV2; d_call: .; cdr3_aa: CASTFPGIYGYTF; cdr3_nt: TGTGCCAGCACCTTCCCAGGGATCTATGGCTACACCTTC
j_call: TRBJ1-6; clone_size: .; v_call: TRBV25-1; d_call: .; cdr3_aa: CASSEFVVGYSYNSPLHF; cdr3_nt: TGTGCCAGCAGTGAATTTGTGGTTGGCTACTCCTATAATTCACCCCTCCACTTT
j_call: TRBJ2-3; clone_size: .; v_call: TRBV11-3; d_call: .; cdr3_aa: CASSLVDPSTDTQYF; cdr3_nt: TGTGCCAGCAGCTTAGTAGATCCGAGCACAGATACGCAGTATTTT
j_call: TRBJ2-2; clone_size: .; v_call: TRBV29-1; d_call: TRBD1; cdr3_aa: CSVRTGAGELFF; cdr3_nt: TGCAGCGTGAGGACAGGGGCCGGGGAGCTGTTTTTT
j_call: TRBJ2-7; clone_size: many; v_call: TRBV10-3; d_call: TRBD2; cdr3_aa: CAISDGTSSYEQYF; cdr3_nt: TGTGCCATCAGTGACGGGACTAGCTCCTACGAGCAGTACTTC
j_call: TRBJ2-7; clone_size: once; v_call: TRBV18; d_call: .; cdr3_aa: CASSALPPRVAYEQYF; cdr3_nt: TGTGCCAGCTCAGCACTCCCGCCCAGGGTAGCGTACGAGCAGTACTTC
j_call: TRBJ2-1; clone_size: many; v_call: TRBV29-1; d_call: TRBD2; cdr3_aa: CSVAARLANNEQFF; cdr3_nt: TGCAGCGTTGCGGCCCGACTAGCGAACAATGAGCAGTTCTTC
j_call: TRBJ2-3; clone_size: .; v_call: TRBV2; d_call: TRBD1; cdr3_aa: CASSGTGNKDTQYF; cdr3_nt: TGTGCCAGCTCCGGGACAGGGAATAAAGATACGCAGTACTTT
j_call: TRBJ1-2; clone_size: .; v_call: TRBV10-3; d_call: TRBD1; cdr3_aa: CAISETGTANYGYTF; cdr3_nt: TGTGCCATCAGTGAGACCGGGACAGCAAACTATGGCTACACCTTC
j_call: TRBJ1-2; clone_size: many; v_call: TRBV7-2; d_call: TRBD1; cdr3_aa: CASSWGQGSYGYTF; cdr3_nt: TGTGCCAGCAGCTGGGGACAGGGATCCTATGGCTACACCTTC
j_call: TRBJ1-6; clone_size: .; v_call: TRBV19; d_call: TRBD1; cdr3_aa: CASSPPGQVNSPLHF; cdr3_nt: TGTGCCAGCTCACCACCGGGACAGGTCAATTCACCCCTCCACTTT
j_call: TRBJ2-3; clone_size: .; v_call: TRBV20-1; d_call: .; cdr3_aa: CSVISGADTQYF; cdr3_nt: TGCAGTGTCATATCCGGGGCAGATACGCAGTATTTT
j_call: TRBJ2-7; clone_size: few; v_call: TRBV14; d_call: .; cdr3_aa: CASSQVLGLEQYF; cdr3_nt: TGTGCCAGCAGCCAAGTTCTGGGGCTCGAGCAGTACTTC
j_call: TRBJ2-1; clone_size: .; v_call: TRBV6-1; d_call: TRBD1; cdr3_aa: CASDGTGSLVYEQFF; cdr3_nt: TGTGCCAGCGACGGGACAGGATCACTTGTGTATGAGCAGTTCTTC
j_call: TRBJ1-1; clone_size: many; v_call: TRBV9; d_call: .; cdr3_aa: CASSVGTVNTEAFF; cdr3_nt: TGTGCCAGCAGTGTGGGCACTGTGAACACTGAAGCTTTCTTT
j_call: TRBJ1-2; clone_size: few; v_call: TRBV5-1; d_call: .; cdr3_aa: CASSLGLVGGRTYGYTF; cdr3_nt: TGCGCCAGCAGCCTTGGATTAGTCGGGGGGCGCACGTATGGCTACACCTTC
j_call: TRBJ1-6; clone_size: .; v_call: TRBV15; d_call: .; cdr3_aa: CATSSAGRNNSPLHF; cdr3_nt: TGTGCCACCAGCAGTGCTGGACGGAATAATTCACCCCTCCACTTT
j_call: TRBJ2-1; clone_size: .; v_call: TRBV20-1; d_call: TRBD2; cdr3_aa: CSGARGSPYNEQFF; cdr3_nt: TGCAGTGGGGCCCGCGGGAGCCCCTACAATGAGCAGTTCTTC
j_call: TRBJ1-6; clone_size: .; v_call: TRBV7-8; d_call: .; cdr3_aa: CASSLTPFGSPLHF; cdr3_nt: TGTGCCAGCAGCTTGACACCTTTCGGTTCACCCCTCCACTTT
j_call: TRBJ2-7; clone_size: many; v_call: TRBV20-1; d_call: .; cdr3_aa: CSAEPNSGSSYEQYF; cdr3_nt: TGCAGTGCTGAACCGAATAGCGGAAGCTCCTACGAGCAGTACTTC
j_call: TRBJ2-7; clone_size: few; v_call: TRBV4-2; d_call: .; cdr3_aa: CASSQSQGTYEQYF; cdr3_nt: TGTGCCAGCAGCCAGTCGCAGGGTACCTACGAGCAGTACTTC
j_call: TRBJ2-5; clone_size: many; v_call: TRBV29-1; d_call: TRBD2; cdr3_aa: CSVTTSGDQETQYF; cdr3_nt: TGCAGCGTGACAACTAGCGGAGATCAAGAGACCCAGTACTTC
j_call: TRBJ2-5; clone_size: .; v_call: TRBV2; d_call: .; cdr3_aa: CASQTGARETQYF; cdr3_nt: TGTGCCAGCCAAACGGGGGCGCGGGAGACCCAGTACTTC
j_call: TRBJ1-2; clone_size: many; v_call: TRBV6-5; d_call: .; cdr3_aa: CASSYSRDVALTF; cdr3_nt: TGTGCCAGCAGTTACTCGAGGGACGTGGCTCTCACCTTC
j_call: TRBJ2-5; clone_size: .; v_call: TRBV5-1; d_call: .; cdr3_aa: CASSLSLGVETQYF; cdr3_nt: TGCGCCAGCAGCTTGAGCCTAGGCGTTGAGACCCAGTACTTC